The 32 T cell receptor beta chains reported below all come from one sample, sequenced in a study of OX40 agonist ivuxolimab in advanced cancers. Data came from immunoSEQ multiplex PCR; TCRdb stores just in-frame clones and leaves some out. The data contain more than 65,000 clones, 85% of them singletons. The sequencing used CD4+ or CD8+ T cells sorted from blood, collected in a trial of the OX40 agonist ivuxolimab. These receptors came from an adult with an advanced solid tumor such as melanoma, head and neck, liver or kidney cancer.

The rearrangement joins TRBV5-1 to TRBJ1-1, with a weak D call TRBD1 (6 bases). The CDR3 has 15 amino acids. The V and J ends lost 0 bases and 4 bases respectively, with 13 bases between them. Germline CDR1 is SGHRS and CDR2 is YFSETQ. CDR3 nucleotides: TGCGCCAGCAGCTTGGCCAACCGGGGGGCCACTGAAGCTTTCTTT. Protein sequence: CASSLANRGATEAFF.

The V gene is TRBV2, the J gene TRBJ2-1, with D hard to call. Looked up from germline, CDR1 is SNHLY and CDR2 is FYNNEI. The CDR3 is 11 residues long. V was trimmed by 2 bases and J by 7 bases, leaving 3 bases between them. The CDR3 loop reads CASSERNEQFF. Here the CDR3 DNA reads TGTGCCAGCAGTGAAAGGAATGAGCAGTTCTTC.

V gene TRBV30 combines with J gene TRBJ2-2; 10 bases map to TRBD2. Germline V gene sequence: CDR1 GTSNPN, CDR2 SVGIG (reference sequence). This CDR3 is 15 amino acids long. The V segment lost 2 bases and the J segment 7 bases; nucleotides outside the gene matches: 7. The CDR3 region is CAWSSGRAFFGELFF. The CDR3, as DNA: TGTGCCTGGAGTAGCGGGAGGGCCTTTTTCGGGGAGCTGTTTTTT.

The chain uses TRBV7-8 and TRBJ1-1; D possibly corresponds to TRBD1 (6 bases). Germline lookup yields CDR1 SGHVS and CDR2 FQNEAQ. The CDR3 contains 15 residues. V was trimmed by 6 bases and J by 3 bases, leaving 17 bases between them. CDR3 sequence: CASSISGAVDTEAFF. CDR3 DNA sequence: TGTGCCAGCAGTATCTCGGGGGCAGTAGACACTGAAGCTTTCTTT.

This clone showed up just once. This chain uses TRBV5-5 with TRBJ2-1, with TRBD1 matching over 9 bases. Trimming cost V 4 bases and J 3 bases; bases outside gene matches: 5. CDR1 is SGHKS, CDR2 YYEKEE, per germline (reference sequence). The CDR3 contains 15 residues. CDR3 coding DNA: TGTGCCAGCAGCACCCGGGACAGGGACTACAATGAGCAGTTCTTC. As protein: CASSTRDRDYNEQFF.

The chain has TRBV28 and TRBJ1-2; D not resolved. CDR3 length equals 15 residues. V lost 7 bases to trimming and J lost 0 bases, with 15 bases between them. The germline V gene has CDR1 MDHEN and CDR2 SYDVKM. In nucleotides, the CDR3 is TGTGCCAGCAACTCGTTTGGGAATCCTAACTATGGCTACACCTTC. Residues: CASNSFGNPNYGYTF.

The rearrangement links TRBV25-1 to TRBJ2-1; TRBD2 might be the D (5 bases). Germline V gene lookup returns CDR1 MGHDK and CDR2 SYGVNS. The CDR3 is 13 residues long. V dropped 7 bases and J dropped 1 base, with 8 bases sitting between them. The chain's CDR3 is CASNTGSYNEQFF. CDR3 DNA: TGTGCCAGCAACACGGGGTCCTACAATGAGCAGTTCTTC.

The chain has TRBV27 and TRBJ2-3; D may be TRBD2 (6 bases). Trimming pared 10 bases from V and 1 base from J, leaving 15 bases between. CDR1 is MNHEY, CDR2 SMNVEV, per germline (reference sequence). This CDR3 comprises 14 residues. CDR3 protein: CATTAAGRTDTQYF. The CDR3 bases are TGTGCCACAACGGCGGCGGGACGCACAGATACGCAGTATTTT.

In this sample, this clone turned up once. The rearrangement links TRBV6-5 to TRBJ1-5, with D tentatively TRBD1 (5 bases). CDR3 length: 12 amino acids. Germline lookup yields CDR1 MNHEY and CDR2 SVGAGI. The V gene lost 10 bases and the J gene lost 2 bases, with 9 bases spanning the gap. The CDR3 DNA reads as TGTGCCACCGGAGGGGGCAATCAGCCCCAGCATTTT. Translated, it gives CATGGGNQPQHF.

The chain employs TRBV18 and TRBJ2-7; TRBD2 aligns across 7 bases. With V trimmed by 6 bases and J by 9 bases, 5 bases remained unmatched. CDR3 length: 11 residues. Germline CDR1 is KGHSH and CDR2 is LQKENI. The CDR3 protein is CASSGEGPQYF. Here the CDR3 DNA reads TGTGCCAGCTCCGGGGAGGGGCCGCAGTACTTC.

V is TRBV4-3 and J is TRBJ2-5; 12 bases agree with TRBD2. The trim removed 0 bases at V and 5 bases at J, leaving 13 bases unmatched. CDR3 length equals 19 residues. Germline V gene lookup returns CDR1 LGHNA and CDR2 YSLEER. Written as DNA, the CDR3 is TGCGCCAGCAGCCAAGAAAGGTTTCTAGCGGGAGGGTGGTTCGAGACCCAGTACTTC. Protein: CASSQERFLAGGWFETQYF.

As for this clone: One end of the junction varies from germline; a read error may be responsible. The J gene is TRBJ2-4, the V gene TRBV7-2; 9 bases match TRBD2. From germline, CDR1 is SGHTA and CDR2 FQGNSA. CDR3 size: 13 residues. DNA for the CDR3: TGTGCCAGCAGCTCTTTTAGCGGGAGTTTTATGCACTTC. This codes for CASSSFSGSFMHF.

The rearrangement links TRBV11-2 to TRBJ1-2; D is possibly TRBD1 (6 bases). V dropped 1 base and J dropped 8 bases, with 26 bases sitting between them. The CDR3 is 18 amino acids. The V gene's germline CDR1 is SGHAT and CDR2 FQNNGV. DNA of the CDR3: TGTGCCAGCAGCTTAGGAGGGGGTTCGGGACACCCTTCTCGGGGCTACACCTTC. Translating gives CASSLGGGSGHPSRGYTF.

This chain uses TRBV2 with TRBJ1-2, with D possibly matching TRBD1 (6 bases). The germline gives CDR1 SNHLY, CDR2 FYNNEI. The V end was cut by 6 bases, the J end by 4 bases, with 12 bases between. This CDR3 contains 13 residues. The CDR3 sequence: CASSWEGGYGYTF. For the CDR3, the DNA is TGTGCCAGCAGCTGGGAGGGGGGCTATGGCTACACCTTC.

The chain couples TRBV5-1 to TRBJ1-1; 12 bases line up with TRBD1. V gave up 4 bases and J gave up 4 bases; unmatched junction bases: 8. Looked up from germline, CDR1 is SGHRS and CDR2 is YFSETQ. This CDR3 contains 16 residues. The CDR3, as DNA: TGCGCCAGCAGCAGAGGACCGGGACAGGGGGCCACTGAAGCTTTCTTT. This gives the protein CASSRGPGQGATEAFF.

The V call is TRBV2, the J call TRBJ1-5, with D perhaps matching TRBD1 (5 bases). V lost 3 bases and J 11 bases, leaving 11 bases between the germline ends. This CDR3 spans 12 amino acids. The germline V gene encodes CDR1 SNHLY and CDR2 FYNNEI. CDR3 nucleotide sequence: TGTGCCAGCAGTGAGGGGGAGGAGGCCCAGCATTTT. Encoded protein: CASSEGEEAQHF.

CDR3 bases: TGCGCCAGCAGCCAAGATGCGGCGGATGCAACTAATGAAAAACTGTTTTTT. The encoded protein is CASSQDAADATNEKLFF. The rearrangement uses TRBV4-3 and TRBJ1-4; D unclear. This CDR3 contains 17 residues. V lost 0 bases to trimming and J lost 0 bases, with 11 bases between them. Germline V lookup: CDR1 LGHNA, CDR2 YSLEER.

The chain uses TRBV2 and TRBJ1-3; weak D call: TRBD1 (5 bases). Trimming took 3 bases from V and 2 from J, leaving 11 bases between them. Germline V gives CDR1 SNHLY, CDR2 FYNNEI. The CDR3 contains 15 residues. The chain's CDR3 is CASSDEGLTGNTIYF. CDR3 in DNA: TGTGCCAGCAGTGACGAGGGGCTTACTGGAAACACCATATATTTT.

The gene calls are TRBV7-2 and TRBJ1-1, with D hard to call. CDR3 length: 15 residues. In germline, CDR1 is SGHTA, CDR2 FQGNSA. The V end was cut by 5 bases, the J end by 3 bases, with 16 bases between. DNA of the CDR3: TGTGCCAGCAGCGTTCGTGCGGGGTTCGACACTGAAGCTTTCTTT. Amino acids: CASSVRAGFDTEAFF.

This chain joins TRBV5-1 and TRBJ2-3; D remains ambiguous. The CDR3 sequence is 11 residues long. V was pared by 4 bases and J by 2 bases, with 2 bases between. The germline V gene has CDR1 SGHRS and CDR2 YFSETQ. CDR3 coding DNA: TGCGCCAGCAGCAACACAGATACGCAGTATTTT. This gives the protein CASSNTDTQYF.

The V call is TRBV5-1, the J call TRBJ2-7; D is possibly TRBD1 (6 bases). The germline gives CDR1 SGHRS, CDR2 YFSETQ. V gave up 4 bases and J gave up 0 bases, with 11 bases separating them. The CDR3 is made up of 14 amino acids. The CDR3 DNA follows: TGCGCCAGCAGCGTGGACAGAATCTCCTACGAGCAGTACTTC. It yields the protein CASSVDRISYEQYF. Variable domain in full (rest from reference TRBV5-1 and TRBJ2-7): KAGVTQTPRYLIKTRGQQVTLSCSPISGHRSVSWYQQTPGQGLQFLFEYFSETQRNKGNFPGRFSGRQFSNSRSEMNVSTLELGDSALYLCASSVDRISYEQYFGPGTRLTVT.

This sequence joins TRBV5-1 and TRBJ2-5; tentatively, D is TRBD1 or TRBD2 (5 bases each). The J call may be faulty, since TRBJ2-7 better matches the DNA end. This CDR3 is 14 amino acids long. Germline CDR1 is SGHRS and CDR2 is YFSETQ. The CDR3 reads CASSLRDGAYEQYF. The DNA for the CDR3 is TGCGCCAGCAGCTTAAGGGACGGAGCCTACGAGCAGTACTTC.

The chain recombines TRBV25-1 with TRBJ2-6; D is unclear. The length of the CDR3 is 12 residues. Germline loops: CDR1 MGHDK, CDR2 SYGVNS. Trimming took 5 bases from V and 3 from J, leaving 2 bases between them. CDR3 nucleotide sequence: TGTGCCAGCAGTCTTGGGGCCAACGTCCTGACTTTC. Protein product: CASSLGANVLTF.

The rearrangement uses TRBV21-1 and TRBJ1-2. TRBV21-1 is termed a pseudogene. The CDR3 runs 13 residues. The CDR3 sequence is CASSKESAYGYTF. The CDR3 DNA is TGTGCCAGCAGCAAAGAGTCTGCCTATGGCTACACCTTC.

The chain recombines TRBV2 with TRBJ2-1; no definite D call. Germline V CDR1 and CDR2: SNHLY, FYNNEI. CDR3 length equals 14 residues. The germline V and J ends were trimmed by 11 bases and 2 bases, with 16 bases remaining between them. CDR3: CACSPDPTYNEQFF. The CDR3 bases are TGTGCCTGTTCCCCCGACCCGACCTACAATGAGCAGTTCTTC. The entire variable domain, with the rest obtained from reference TRBV2 and TRBJ2-1, is as follows: EPEVTQTPSHQVTQMGQEVILRCVPISNHLYFYWYRQILGQKVEFLVSFYNNEISEKSEIFDDQFSVERPDGSNFTLKIRSTKLEDSAMYFCACSPDPTYNEQFFGPGTRLTVL.

The chain links TRBV6-1 to TRBJ1-2, with unresolved D. CDR3 size: 15 residues. Germline loops: CDR1 MNHNS, CDR2 SASEGT. V shed 8 bases and J shed 6 bases, with 22 bases lying between them. CDR3 DNA sequence: TGTGCCAGCTACCCGGGGTTTGCTACCCTCCATGGCTACACCTTC. Encoded protein: CASYPGFATLHGYTF.

This chain joins TRBV27 and TRBJ1-1; D gene unclear. Germline V gives CDR1 MNHEY, CDR2 SMNVEV (reference sequence). The CDR3 runs to 13 residues. Trimming removed 1 base from V and 1 base from J, with 4 bases in between. The CDR3 loop is CASSLYQNTEAFF. The CDR3 coding sequence is TGTGCCAGCAGTTTATACCAGAACACTGAAGCTTTCTTT.

Comment on this clone: Other DNA sequences of this sample code for an identical CDR3. The genes are TRBV7-6 and TRBJ1-1; D gene unclear. Germline CDR1 SGHVS, CDR2 FNYEAQ. V lost 1 base, J lost 1 base, and 4 bases lay in between. The CDR3 totals 13 residues. CDR3: CASSLGQNTEAFF. The DNA of the CDR3 is TGTGCCAGCAGCTTAGGTCAGAACACTGAAGCTTTCTTT.

The chain combines TRBV29-1 with TRBJ2-5, with D unclear. V was cut by 6 bases and J by 2 bases, with 13 bases left in between. Germline CDR1 and CDR2: SQVTM and ANQGSEA. The CDR3 spans 13 residues. CDR3 region: CSVGGIFQETQYF. DNA of the CDR3: TGCAGCGTCGGTGGGATATTTCAAGAGACCCAGTACTTC.

This clone appeared a few times. This chain joins TRBV5-1 and TRBJ1-1, with a weak D call TRBD1 (5 bases). V lost 1 base, J lost 1 base, and 14 bases lay in between. Germline V gene lookup returns CDR1 SGHRS and CDR2 YFSETQ. The CDR3 loop spans 16 amino acids. The CDR3 DNA sequence: TGCGCCAGCAGCTTGAGACAGAGTCGGGGGAACACTGAAGCTTTCTTT. Its translation is CASSLRQSRGNTEAFF.

V and J are TRBV5-6 and TRBJ1-6, with 8 positions matching TRBD1. J lost 6 bases, V lost 1 base, and 3 bases had no gene match. CDR3 size: 15 residues. Germline assignment: CDR1 SGHDT and CDR2 YYEEEE. This chain's CDR3 is CASSLLTGVNSPLHF. The CDR3 DNA reads as TGTGCCAGCAGCTTGTTGACAGGGGTTAATTCACCCCTCCACTTT.

This clone was detected a few times. This chain joins TRBV7-2 and TRBJ2-5, with 7 bases aligning to TRBD2. Germline V gene sequence: CDR1 SGHTA, CDR2 FQGNSA. The J segment lost 5 bases and the V segment lost 7 bases, leaving 4 bases of the junction unmatched. This CDR3 region has 12 residues. The CDR3 here is CASTPGGETQYF. The CDR3 nucleotides are TGTGCCAGCACCCCCGGGGGGGAGACCCAGTACTTC.